One sample yielded the 18 T cell receptor beta chains listed below, sequenced in a study of identifying expanded T cells in peripheral blood. Method: immunoSEQ multiplex PCR; TCRdb's copy keeps in-frame clones and lacks some. The sample lists 130,000 or so clones; about 80% were seen once. The sample taken for sequencing was blood. The source is a person aged 18 to 70 in good health.

This clone was detected only a few times. CDR3 in amino acids: CAAMGQTVGELFF. The CDR3 nucleotides read TGCGCCGCAATGGGACAGACGGTCGGGGAGCTGTTTTTT. The chain couples TRBV10-2 to TRBJ2-2; 7 nucleotides agree with TRBD1. The trim removed 11 bases at V and 7 bases at J, leaving 10 bases unmatched. The germline V gene encodes CDR1 WSHSY and CDR2 SAAADI. The CDR3 length is 13 residues.

This chain joins TRBV2 and TRBJ2-3, with D perhaps TRBD1 (5 bases). Looked up from germline, CDR1 is SNHLY and CDR2 is FYNNEI. Trimming removed 10 bases from V and 4 bases from J, with 18 bases in between. CDR3 size: 14 residues. Written as DNA, the CDR3 is TGTGCCAACGGCGCTAGGGAAGGGGCAGATACGCAGTATTTT. Translating it yields CANGAREGADTQYF. The full variable domain, in which reference TRBV2 and TRBJ2-3 provide the parts outside the CDR3, is EPEVTQTPSHQVTQMGQEVILRCVPISNHLYFYWYRQILGQKVEFLVSFYNNEISEKSEIFDDQFSVERPDGSNFTLKIRSTKLEDSAMYFCANGAREGADTQYFGPGTRLTVL.

V usage is TRBV19 and J usage is TRBJ1-2; 7 bases align to TRBD1. Germline V lookup: CDR1 LNHDA, CDR2 SQIVND (reference sequence). The V and J ends lost 4 bases and 4 bases, in that order; junction bases with no gene match: 3. This CDR3 has 13 amino acids. DNA of the CDR3: TGTGCCAGTAGTAACAGGGGAGGCTATGGCTACACCTTC. Its protein is CASSNRGGYGYTF. The complete variable domain, with remaining parts taken from reference TRBV19 and TRBJ1-2, reads DGGITQSPKYLFRKEGQNVTLSCEQNLNHDAMYWYRQDPGQGLRLIYYSQIVNDFQKGDIAEGYSVSREKKESFPLTVTSAQKNPTAFYLCASSNRGGYGYTFGSGTRLTVV.

This clone was counted a single time. In DNA, the CDR3 is TGCGCCAGCAGTCAATCGTTGGCAGTCTATGGCTACACCTTC. Protein product: CASSQSLAVYGYTF. The V and J genes are TRBV23-1 and TRBJ1-2; no reliable D call. TRBV23-1 carries the ORF label, with uncertain function. The V end was cut by 0 bases, the J end by 4 bases, with 9 bases between. The CDR3 is 14 residues long.

The genes are TRBV18 and TRBJ1-3; unclear D gene. The V end lost 2 bases, the J end lost 0 bases, and 20 bases lay between the germline ends. The CDR3 spans 19 residues. Germline lookup yields CDR1 KGHSH and CDR2 LQKENI. The CDR3 DNA is TGTGCCAGCTCACCATGGCCCCTCGGGAGGAGCAACTCTGGAAACACCATATATTTT. This sequence encodes CASSPWPLGRSNSGNTIYF.

This chain joins TRBV11-2 and TRBJ2-1, with 14 bases aligning to TRBD2. The V segment lost 3 bases and the J segment 0 bases; nucleotides outside the gene matches: 4. Germline loops: CDR1 SGHAT, CDR2 FQNNGV. CDR3 length equals 18 residues. The CDR3 region is CASSLTGLAGDSYNEQFF. As DNA, the CDR3 is TGTGCCAGCAGCTTGACGGGACTAGCGGGGGACTCCTACAATGAGCAGTTCTTC.

This rearrangement joins TRBV30 to TRBJ2-1; D is ambiguous. Trimming took off 0 bases at V and 9 bases at J, with 6 bases between the two ends. The CDR3 consists of 11 residues. Germline V lookup: CDR1 GTSNPN, CDR2 SVGIG (reference sequence). DNA of the CDR3: TGTGCCTGGAGTGTCGGAAGTGAGCAGTTCTTC. Its protein is CAWSVGSEQFF.

This chain uses TRBV5-4 with TRBJ1-2; a possible D gene is TRBD1 (5 bases). The CDR3 has 16 amino acids. V gave up 4 bases and J gave up 8 bases, with 24 bases separating them. Germline assignment: CDR1 SGHNT and CDR2 YYREEE (reference sequence). CDR3 DNA sequence: TGTGCCAGCAGCCTAATCGACGTAGGGGCTTCGAAGGGCTACACCTTC. Its protein product is CASSLIDVGASKGYTF.

This clone appeared a few times. V and J are TRBV4-1 and TRBJ2-4, with TRBD1 identical over 9 bases. Looked up from germline, CDR1 is MGHRA and CDR2 is YSYEKL. The CDR3 consists of 16 residues. Trimming at V came to 3 bases and at J to 5 bases, leaving 8 bases not matched to a gene. The chain's CDR3 is CASSQGQGLIQNIQYF. The CDR3 bases are TGCGCCAGCAGCCAGGGACAGGGCCTTATTCAAAACATTCAGTACTTC.

This chain uses TRBV27 with TRBJ1-2, with unresolved D. Germline V gives CDR1 MNHEY, CDR2 SMNVEV (reference sequence). The CDR3 is made up of 15 amino acids. Deletions cut 2 bases from V and 4 bases from J, with 14 bases between. Here the CDR3 reads CASSLGSGIRYGYTF. The DNA of the CDR3 is TGTGCCAGCAGTTTAGGAAGCGGGATTCGCTATGGCTACACCTTC.

This chain connects TRBV15 to TRBJ1-1, with D perhaps TRBD1 (5 bases). Trimming pared 5 bases from V and 0 bases from J, leaving 16 bases between. Germline assignment: CDR1 LNHNV and CDR2 YYDKDF (reference sequence). This CDR3 is 16 amino acids long. DNA of the CDR3: TGTGCCACCAGCCGGGGACCGGCCGTTTTGAACACTGAAGCTTTCTTT. Translated: CATSRGPAVLNTEAFF.

This clone has more than one count but fewer than ten. This chain uses TRBV7-9 with TRBJ2-7; D is unclear. This CDR3 comprises 14 residues. Per germline, CDR1 SEHNR and CDR2 FQNEAQ (reference sequence). Trimming shortened V by 5 bases and J by 3 bases, and 14 bases separated the two germline ends. CDR3 nucleotides: TGTGCCAGCAGCCCCTGGGGTTGGGTCTACGAGCAGTACTTC. Its protein is CASSPWGWVYEQYF.

The CDR3 region is CAIREGSGNTIYF. CDR3 bases: TGTGCCATCAGGGAGGGTTCTGGAAACACCATATATTTT. V and J are TRBV10-3 and TRBJ1-3, with unresolved D. CDR1 ENHRY and CDR2 SYGVKD come from the germline V gene. The CDR3 is 13 residues long. V shed 6 bases and J shed 1 base, with 7 bases lying between them.

V gene TRBV9 combines with J gene TRBJ2-3; TRBD2 might be the D (6 bases). CDR3 size: 14 residues. Trimming pared 3 bases from V and 2 bases from J, leaving 10 bases between. Germline V gene lookup returns CDR1 SGDLS and CDR2 YYNGEE. This CDR3 reads CASSGRDFTDTQYF. In DNA, the CDR3 is TGTGCCAGCAGCGGGAGGGACTTCACAGATACGCAGTATTTT. Using reference TRBV9 and TRBJ2-3 for the parts outside the CDR3, the full variable domain is DSGVTQTPKHLITATGQRVTLRCSPRSGDLSVYWYQQSLDQGLQFLIQYYNGEERAKGNILERFSAQQFPDLHSELNLSSLELGDSALYFCASSGRDFTDTQYFGPGTRLTVL.

This clone was found a few times. The chain recombines TRBV7-8 with TRBJ1-1; no clear D. CDR1 is SGHVS, CDR2 FQNEAQ, per germline. The CDR3 loop spans 11 amino acids. V was cut by 4 bases and J by 11 bases, with 11 bases left in between. Written as DNA, the CDR3 is TGTGCCAGCAGCTCCCAATGGGAGGCTTTCTTT. Amino acids: CASSSQWEAFF.

This sequence joins TRBV11-3 and TRBJ1-3, with D unclear. CDR3 length: 13 amino acids. The germline V and J ends were trimmed by 5 bases and 4 bases, with 9 bases remaining between them. CDR1 SGHNT and CDR2 YENEEA come from the germline V gene. CDR3 residues: CASSPPDGNTIYF. The CDR3 DNA is TGTGCCAGCAGCCCCCCCGACGGAAACACCATATATTTT.

The chain recombines TRBV5-8 with TRBJ1-2, with a tentative D call TRBD1 (5 bases). The CDR3 is 12 amino acids. Trimming pared 2 bases from V and 4 bases from J, leaving 6 bases between. The germline V gene has CDR1 SGHTS and CDR2 YDEGEE. CDR3 amino acids: CASSFQGYGYTF. In nucleotides, the CDR3 is TGTGCCAGCAGCTTCCAGGGCTATGGCTACACCTTC.

The rearrangement uses TRBV30 and TRBJ2-6, with D maybe TRBD2 (7 bases). Germline V gives CDR1 GTSNPN, CDR2 SVGIG (reference sequence). The CDR3 runs 18 residues. The V and J ends lost 1 base and 4 bases respectively, with 20 bases between them. The CDR3 coding sequence is TGTGCCTGGAGTGCGTACGGAAGGGGGGGGCCCGGGGCCAACGTCCTGACTTTC. As protein: CAWSAYGRGGPGANVLTF.